This T cell receptor beta chain is from a study of blood T cell repertoires in COVID-19. Germline CDR1 MRHNA, CDR2 SNTAGT. V was trimmed by 5 bases and J by 5 bases, leaving 12 bases between them. This CDR3 region has 13 residues. Some clones are missing from TCRdb's copy, which holds only in-frame ones; the method was immunoSEQ multiplex PCR. The repertoire holds about 99,000 clones, around 83% seen once, with 2% in the top ten. The sequenced material came from peripheral blood. The sequence came from a man aged 65-85 years with active or convalescent COVID-19. This rearrangement joins TRBV6-4 to TRBJ1-1, with no clear D. CDR3 sequence reads: CASSNGRQTEAFF. Here the CDR3 DNA reads TGTGCCAGCAGTAACGGGAGGCAGACTGAAGCTTTCTTT.